Shown below are 8 T cell receptor beta chains from a single sample sequenced in a study of T cells in Graves' hyperthyroidism and ophthalmopathy. Amplified regions were TCR beta CDR3 sequences from RNA transcripts. First-round RT-PCR targeting the TCR CDR3 was performed with the HTBI primer set. MiXCR, run by TCRdb on the multiplex PCR reads, gives a single entry per CDR3 protein. The sample shows 750,000 to 900,000 distinct CDR3 sequences, roughly 40% of them seen only once. What was sequenced was blood. The receptors were gathered from a man between 18 and 29 years old with Graves' hyperthyroidism.

The V and J genes are TRBV10-3 and TRBJ1-1; D unresolved. The CDR3 loop spans 14 amino acids. Between the trimmed V and J ends, which lost 3 bases and 4 bases, there was a span of 12 bases. Germline-derived CDR1 and CDR2 are ENHRY and SYGVKD. This CDR3 reads CAISDPGMITEAFF. The CDR3, as DNA: TGTGCCATCAGTGACCCGGGAATGATCACTGAAGCTTTCTTT.

The sample holds a few counts of this clonotype. The chain employs TRBV11-1 and TRBJ2-7; 7 bases line up with TRBD2. CDR1 and CDR2 (germline): SGHAT, FQDESV (reference sequence). This CDR3 spans 14 amino acids. Losses at the gene ends were 5 bases for V and 3 bases for J; bases not matched to a gene: 7. CDR3 region: CASSVGLTNYEQYF. The CDR3 bases are TGTGCCAGCAGCGTGGGACTAACAAACTACGAGCAGTACTTC.

CDR3 sequence reads: CSGGAAQETQYF. The DNA for the CDR3 is TGCAGCGGCGGGGCAGCCCAAGAGACCCAGTACTTC. The rearrangement joins TRBV29-1 to TRBJ2-5, with D possibly TRBD2 on 6 matching bases. The CDR3 is made up of 12 amino acids. V was shortened by 7 bases and J by 1 base, with 10 bases between the two germline ends. Germline V gene sequence: CDR1 SQVTM, CDR2 ANQGSEA.

The rearrangement links TRBV7-2 to TRBJ1-2, with a tentative D call TRBD1 (5 bases). V was shortened by 1 base and J by 5 bases, with 14 bases between the two germline ends. CDR1 is SGHTA and CDR2 is FQGNSA in the germline V gene. CDR3 length: 15 amino acids. This CDR3 reads CASSLDPGLLYGYTF. The CDR3 DNA is TGTGCCAGCAGCTTAGACCCGGGACTCCTATATGGCTACACCTTC.

V usage is TRBV7-8 and J usage is TRBJ2-7; 11 nucleotides align to TRBD2. The ends lost 3 bases at V and 3 bases at J; junction bases unmatched: 4. Germline-derived CDR1 and CDR2 are SGHVS and FQNEAQ. The CDR3 is made up of 15 amino acids. The CDR3 DNA follows: TGTGCCAGCAGCTTGAGTAGCGGGGGGGACTACGAGCAGTACTTC. Translated, it gives CASSLSSGGDYEQYF.

The chain has TRBV4-3 and TRBJ2-7; 12 nucleotides align to TRBD2. The CDR3 has 16 residues. V lost 1 base and J lost 2; bases outside the gene matches: 3. Germline CDR1 LGHNA, CDR2 YSLEER. This CDR3 is CASSQASGRDTYEQYF. CDR3 DNA: TGCGCCAGCAGCCAAGCTAGCGGGAGGGACACCTACGAGCAGTACTTC.

In this sample, this clonotype turned up a few times. J is TRBJ1-4 and V is TRBV3-1; D unclear. This CDR3 is 16 amino acids long. The germline V gene has CDR1 LGHDT and CDR2 YNNKEL (reference sequence). Trimming removed 7 bases from V and 3 bases from J, with 18 bases in between. This CDR3 is CASTPEDNVSNEKLFF. Written as DNA, the CDR3 is TGTGCCAGCACCCCAGAGGATAACGTATCTAATGAAAAACTGTTTTTT. The entire variable domain, with the rest obtained from reference TRBV3-1 and TRBJ1-4, is as follows: DTAVSQTPKYLVTQMGNDKSIKCEQNLGHDTMYWYKQDSKKFLKIMFSYNNKELIINETVPNRFSPKSPDKAHLNLHINSLELGDSAVYFCASTPEDNVSNEKLFFGSGTQLSVL.

To note about this clonotype: A much bigger clone sits one base away, suggesting this may be a read error. The rearrangement links TRBV19 to TRBJ1-5; D is unclear. Germline V gene lookup returns CDR1 LNHDA and CDR2 SQIVND (reference sequence). There are 15 residues in the CDR3. V shed 6 bases and J shed 5 bases, with 17 bases lying between them. As DNA, the CDR3 is TGTGCCAGTAGCCCGGAGTCCGTGGGCGATCAGCCCCAGCATTTT. Translation gives CASSPESVGDQPQHF.